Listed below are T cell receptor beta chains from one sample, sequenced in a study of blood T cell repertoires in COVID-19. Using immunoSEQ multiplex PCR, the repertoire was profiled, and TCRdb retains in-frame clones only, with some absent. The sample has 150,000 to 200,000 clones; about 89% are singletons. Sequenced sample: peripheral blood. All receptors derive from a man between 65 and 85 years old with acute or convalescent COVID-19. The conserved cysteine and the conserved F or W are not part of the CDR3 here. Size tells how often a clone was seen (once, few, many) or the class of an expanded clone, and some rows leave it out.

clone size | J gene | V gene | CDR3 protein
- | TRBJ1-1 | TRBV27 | ASSTDRDGNTEAF
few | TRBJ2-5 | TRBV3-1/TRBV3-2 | ASSPTAGRAWETQY
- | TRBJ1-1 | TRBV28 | ASSLFMSENTEAF
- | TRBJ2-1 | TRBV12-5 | ASGLSRDEQF
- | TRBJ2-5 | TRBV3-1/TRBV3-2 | ASSHSSGSRTQY
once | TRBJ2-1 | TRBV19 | ASSWTSGHEQF
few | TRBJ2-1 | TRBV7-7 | ASSLDRGNEQF
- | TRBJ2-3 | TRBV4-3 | ASSQDPGGWYAQY
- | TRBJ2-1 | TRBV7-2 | ASSLAISGVYNEQF
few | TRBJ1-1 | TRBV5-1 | ASSPRGRTEAF
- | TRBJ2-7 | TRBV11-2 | ASSSLDRVTTYEQY
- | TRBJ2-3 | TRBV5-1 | ASSLDAVRGTDTQY
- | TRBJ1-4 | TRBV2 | ASMRTGGNEKLF
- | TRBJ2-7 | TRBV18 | ASSPDRGPTYEQY
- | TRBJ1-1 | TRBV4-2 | ASSPGLAMNTEAF
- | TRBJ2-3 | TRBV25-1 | ASSGWRGDTQY
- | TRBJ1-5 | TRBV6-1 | ASSERDRGGNQPQH